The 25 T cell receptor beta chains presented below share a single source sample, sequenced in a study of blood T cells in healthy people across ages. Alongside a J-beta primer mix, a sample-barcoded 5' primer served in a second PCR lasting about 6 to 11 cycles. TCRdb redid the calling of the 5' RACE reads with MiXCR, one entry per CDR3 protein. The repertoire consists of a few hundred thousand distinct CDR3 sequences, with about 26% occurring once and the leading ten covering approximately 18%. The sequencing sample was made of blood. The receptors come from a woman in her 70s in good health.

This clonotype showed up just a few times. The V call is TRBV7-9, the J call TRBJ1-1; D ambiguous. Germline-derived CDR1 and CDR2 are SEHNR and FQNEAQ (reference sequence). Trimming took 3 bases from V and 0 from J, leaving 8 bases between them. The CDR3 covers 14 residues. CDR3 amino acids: CASSLTALNTEAFF. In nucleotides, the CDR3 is TGTGCCAGCAGCTTGACGGCTTTGAACACTGAAGCTTTCTTT.

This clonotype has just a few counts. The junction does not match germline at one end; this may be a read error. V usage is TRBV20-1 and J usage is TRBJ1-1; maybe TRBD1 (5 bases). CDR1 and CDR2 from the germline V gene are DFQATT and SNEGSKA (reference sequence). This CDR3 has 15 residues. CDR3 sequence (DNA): TGCAGTGCTAGGAGAAGGGGCCTAATGAACACTGAGGCTTTCTTT. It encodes CSARRRGLMNTEAFF.

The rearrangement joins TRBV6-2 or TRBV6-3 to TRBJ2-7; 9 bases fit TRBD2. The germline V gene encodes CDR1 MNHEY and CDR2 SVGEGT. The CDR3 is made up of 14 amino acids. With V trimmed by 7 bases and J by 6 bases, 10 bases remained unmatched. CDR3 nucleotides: TGTGCCAGCATTTGGAATAGCGGGAGTAGCGAGCAGTACTTC. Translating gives CASIWNSGSSEQYF.

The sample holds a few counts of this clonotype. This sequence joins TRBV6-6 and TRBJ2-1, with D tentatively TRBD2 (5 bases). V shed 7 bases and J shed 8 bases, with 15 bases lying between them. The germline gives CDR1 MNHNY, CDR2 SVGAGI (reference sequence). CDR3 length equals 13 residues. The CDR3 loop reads CASKDSTAYEQFF. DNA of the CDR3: TGTGCCAGCAAGGACTCTACCGCCTATGAGCAGTTCTTC.

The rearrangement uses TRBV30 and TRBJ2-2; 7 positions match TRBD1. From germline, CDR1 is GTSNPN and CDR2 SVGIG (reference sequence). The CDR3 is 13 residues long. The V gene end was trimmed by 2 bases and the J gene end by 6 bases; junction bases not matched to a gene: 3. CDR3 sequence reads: CAWSLGGAGELFF. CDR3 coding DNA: TGTGCCTGGAGTTTAGGGGGCGCCGGGGAGCTGTTTTTT.

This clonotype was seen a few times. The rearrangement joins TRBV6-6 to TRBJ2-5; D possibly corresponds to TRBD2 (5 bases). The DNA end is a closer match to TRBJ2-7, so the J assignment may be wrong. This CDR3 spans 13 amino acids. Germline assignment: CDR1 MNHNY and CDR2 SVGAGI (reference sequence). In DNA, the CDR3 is TGTGCCAGCAGTAGAGCCGAGGGCTACGAGCAGTACTTC. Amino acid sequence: CASSRAEGYEQYF.

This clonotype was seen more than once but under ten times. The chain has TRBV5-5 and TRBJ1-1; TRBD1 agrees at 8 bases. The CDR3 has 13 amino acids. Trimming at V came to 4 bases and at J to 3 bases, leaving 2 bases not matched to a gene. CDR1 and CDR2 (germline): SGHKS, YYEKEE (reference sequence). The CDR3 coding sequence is TGTGCCAGCAGCATCAGGGGGCACACTGAAGCTTTCTTT. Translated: CASSIRGHTEAFF.

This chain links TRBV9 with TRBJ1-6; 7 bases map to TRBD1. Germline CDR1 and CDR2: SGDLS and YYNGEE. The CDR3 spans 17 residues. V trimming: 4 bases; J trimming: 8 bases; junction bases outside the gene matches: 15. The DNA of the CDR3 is TGTGCCAGCAGCAAATGGACAGGCGACCTAACCTATTCACCCCTCCACTTT. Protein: CASSKWTGDLTYSPLHF.

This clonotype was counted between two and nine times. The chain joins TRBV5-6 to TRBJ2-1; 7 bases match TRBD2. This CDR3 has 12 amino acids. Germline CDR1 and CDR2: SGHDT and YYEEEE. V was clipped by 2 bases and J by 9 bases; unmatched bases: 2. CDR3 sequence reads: CASSFWGGEQFF. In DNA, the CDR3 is TGTGCCAGCAGCTTTTGGGGGGGTGAGCAGTTCTTC.

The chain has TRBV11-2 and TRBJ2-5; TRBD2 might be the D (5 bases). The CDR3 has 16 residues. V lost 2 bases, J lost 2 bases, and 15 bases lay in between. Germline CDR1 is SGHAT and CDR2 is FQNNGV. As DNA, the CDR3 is TGTGCCAGCAGCTTATACTCCATCTCGGGGCAAGAGACCCAGTACTTC. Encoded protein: CASSLYSISGQETQYF.

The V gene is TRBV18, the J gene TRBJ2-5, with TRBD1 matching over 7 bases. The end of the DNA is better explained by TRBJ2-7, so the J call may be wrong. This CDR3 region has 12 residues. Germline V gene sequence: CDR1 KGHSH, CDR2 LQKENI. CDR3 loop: CASGTEGYEQYF. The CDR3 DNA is TGTGCCTCGGGGACAGAGGGCTACGAGCAGTACTTC.

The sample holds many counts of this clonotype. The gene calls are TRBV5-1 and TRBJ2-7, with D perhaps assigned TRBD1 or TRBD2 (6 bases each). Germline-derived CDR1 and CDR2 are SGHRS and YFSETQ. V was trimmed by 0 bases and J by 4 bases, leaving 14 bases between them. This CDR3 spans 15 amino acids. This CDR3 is CASSLVGGGEYEQYF. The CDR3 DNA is TGCGCCAGCAGCTTGGTAGGAGGGGGAGAGTACGAGCAGTACTTC.

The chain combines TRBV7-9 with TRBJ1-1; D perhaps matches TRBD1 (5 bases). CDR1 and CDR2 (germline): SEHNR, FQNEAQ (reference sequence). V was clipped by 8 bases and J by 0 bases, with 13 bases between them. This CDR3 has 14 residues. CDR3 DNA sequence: TGTGCCAGCGCACTCTGGGGGTTGAACACTGAAGCTTTCTTT. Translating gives CASALWGLNTEAFF.

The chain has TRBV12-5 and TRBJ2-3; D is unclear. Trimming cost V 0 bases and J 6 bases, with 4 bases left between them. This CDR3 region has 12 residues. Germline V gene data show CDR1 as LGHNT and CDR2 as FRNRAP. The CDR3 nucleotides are TGTGCTAGTGGTTTGGTCAGTGATACGCAGTATTTT. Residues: CASGLVSDTQYF.

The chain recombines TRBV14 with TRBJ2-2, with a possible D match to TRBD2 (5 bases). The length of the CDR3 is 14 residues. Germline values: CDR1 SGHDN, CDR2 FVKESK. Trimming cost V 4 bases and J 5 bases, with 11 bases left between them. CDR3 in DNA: TGTGCCAGCAGCCTCTTGGGAGTTACCGGGGAGCTGTTTTTT. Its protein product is CASSLLGVTGELFF.

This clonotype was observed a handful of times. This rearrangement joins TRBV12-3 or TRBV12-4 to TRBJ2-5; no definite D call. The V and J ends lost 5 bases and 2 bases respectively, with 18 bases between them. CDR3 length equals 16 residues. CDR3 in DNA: TGTGCCAGCAGTCACCCCCCTGGAGCAGTTCAAGAGACCCAGTACTTC. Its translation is CASSHPPGAVQETQYF.

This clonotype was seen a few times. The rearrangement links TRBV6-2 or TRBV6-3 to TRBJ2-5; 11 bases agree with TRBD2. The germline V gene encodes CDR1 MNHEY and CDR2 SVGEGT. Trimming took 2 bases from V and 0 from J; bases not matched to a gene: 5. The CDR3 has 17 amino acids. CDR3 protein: CASSYLKTSGDQETQYF. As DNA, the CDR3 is TGTGCCAGCAGTTACCTAAAGACTAGCGGGGACCAAGAGACCCAGTACTTC.

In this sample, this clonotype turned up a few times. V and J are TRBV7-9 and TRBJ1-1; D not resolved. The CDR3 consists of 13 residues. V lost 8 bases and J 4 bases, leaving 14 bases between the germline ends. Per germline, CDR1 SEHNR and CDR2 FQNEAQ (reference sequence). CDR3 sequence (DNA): TGTGCCAGCTCCCGGGAGATGTCCACTGAAGCTTTCTTT. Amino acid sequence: CASSREMSTEAFF.

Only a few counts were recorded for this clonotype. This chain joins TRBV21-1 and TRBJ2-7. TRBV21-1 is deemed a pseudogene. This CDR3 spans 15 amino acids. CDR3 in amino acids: CASSKKGWVSYEQYF. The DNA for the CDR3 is TGTGCCAGCAGCAAAAAAGGGTGGGTCTCCTACGAGCAGTACTTC.

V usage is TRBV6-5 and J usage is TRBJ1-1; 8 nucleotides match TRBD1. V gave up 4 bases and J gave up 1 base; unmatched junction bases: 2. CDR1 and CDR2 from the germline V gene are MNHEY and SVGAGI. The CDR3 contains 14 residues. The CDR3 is CASSSGQANTEAFF. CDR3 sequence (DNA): TGTGCCAGCAGTTCGGGACAGGCGAACACTGAAGCTTTCTTT.

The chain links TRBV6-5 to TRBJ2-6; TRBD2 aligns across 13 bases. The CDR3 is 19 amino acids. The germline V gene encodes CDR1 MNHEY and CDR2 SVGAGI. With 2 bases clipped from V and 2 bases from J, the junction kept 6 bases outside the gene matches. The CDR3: CASSYQLAGGAPGANVLTF. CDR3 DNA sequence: TGTGCCAGCAGTTACCAACTAGCGGGGGGGGCCCCTGGGGCCAACGTCCTGACTTTC.

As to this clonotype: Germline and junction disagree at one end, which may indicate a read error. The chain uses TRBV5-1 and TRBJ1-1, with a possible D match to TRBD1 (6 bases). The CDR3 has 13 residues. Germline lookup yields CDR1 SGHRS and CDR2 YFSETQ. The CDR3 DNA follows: TGCGCCTGCAGCACCCAGGGGAACACTGAAGCCTTCTTT. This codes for CACSTQGNTEAFF.

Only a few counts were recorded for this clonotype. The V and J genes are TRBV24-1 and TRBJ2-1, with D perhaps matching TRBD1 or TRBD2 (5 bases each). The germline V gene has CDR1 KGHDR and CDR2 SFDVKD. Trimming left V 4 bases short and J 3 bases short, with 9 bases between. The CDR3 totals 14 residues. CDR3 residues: CATSEGDIYNEQFF. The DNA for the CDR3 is TGTGCCACCAGTGAGGGGGATATCTACAATGAGCAGTTCTTC.

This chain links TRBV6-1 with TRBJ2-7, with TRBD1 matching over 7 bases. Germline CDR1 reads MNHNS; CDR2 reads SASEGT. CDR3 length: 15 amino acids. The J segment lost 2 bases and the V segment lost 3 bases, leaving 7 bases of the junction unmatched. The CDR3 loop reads CASSDPTGRTYEQYF. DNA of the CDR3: TGTGCCAGCAGTGACCCGACAGGGAGAACCTACGAGCAGTACTTC.

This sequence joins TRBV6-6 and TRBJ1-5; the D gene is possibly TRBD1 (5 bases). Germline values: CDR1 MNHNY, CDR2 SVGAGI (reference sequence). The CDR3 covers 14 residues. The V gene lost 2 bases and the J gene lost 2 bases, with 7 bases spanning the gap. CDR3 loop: CASSYKQGNQPQHF. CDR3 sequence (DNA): TGTGCCAGCAGTTACAAACAGGGCAATCAGCCCCAGCATTTT.